This TCR beta chain was recovered during a study of human thymus T cells. Study-level results: There appeared to be biased usage of V and J genes in thymic and blood repertoires.

Having surgery to correct congenital heart defects, healthy Finnish infants acted as the donors. With 0 bases removed from V and 4 bases from J, the gap between germline ends came to 12 bases. This CDR3 is built from 15 residues. The germline V gene has CDR1 MNHEY and CDR2 SVGAGI. Notes on this clone: Its antigen is not known.

TCRdb's copy holds only in-frame clones and misses some; the assay was immunoSEQ multiplex PCR. This table holds around 44,000 clones, approximately 95% found once. The TCR sequence derives from a boy under two years old with a congenital heart defect but otherwise immunologically healthy. The gene calls are TRBV6-5 and TRBJ1-2; D is perhaps TRBD1 (6 bases). Sample: blood. Here the CDR3 reads CASSYSSGQPYGYTF. As DNA, the CDR3 is TGTGCCAGCAGTTACTCCTCAGGACAGCCCTATGGCTACACCTTC.